The rows below give T cell receptor beta chains drawn from one sample of a study of T cell repertoires in cytomegalovirus infection. TCRdb called the reads again in MiXCR, with one record for every CDR3 protein. The table lists about 260,000 distinct CDR3 sequences, around 9% of them singletons. The sample was PBMCs. These receptors were obtained from a human donor in good health (CMV status not recorded). Some clones in this sample may be carry-over from other donors' samples. Both conserved end residues are part of each CDR3. The D gene is left open where the match is weak.

-	TRBV7-2	TRBJ1-1	15	CASSSWVDSNTEAFF
-	TRBV10-3	TRBJ1-2	17	CAISEPTRAGRNYGYTF
-	TRBV6-1	TRBJ1-1	16	CASSEGSYHMNTEAFF
-	TRBV4-3	TRBJ1-5	13	CASSPRDREPQHF
TRBD2	TRBV11-2	TRBJ2-5	14	CASSWSGSGETQYF
TRBD1	TRBV7-2	TRBJ2-3	18	CASSLGATGTGPTDTQYF
TRBD1	TRBV7-2	TRBJ1-4	15	CASSPTGTVNEKLFF
-	TRBV28	TRBJ2-2	14	CASSPRGVAGELFF
-	TRBV28	TRBJ1-5	13	CASSEGTNQPQHF
TRBD2	TRBV19	TRBJ2-1	13	CASTAYGGNEQFF
-	TRBV7-2	TRBJ2-5	13	CASSFDNLGPQYF
-	TRBV4-1	TRBJ1-1	16	CASSPGAGDAGTEAFF
-	TRBV5-1	TRBJ2-7	15	CASTPFAGLRDEQYF
TRBD1	TRBV7-8	TRBJ2-5	14	CASSSRDRGETQYF
TRBD1	TRBV11-2	TRBJ2-2	16	CASSFHTGTVTGELFF
TRBD2	TRBV5-1	TRBJ2-1	17	CASSWTSGRSGYNEQFF
-	TRBV7-2	TRBJ1-1	12	CATRAGAAEAFF
-	TRBV7-2	TRBJ2-5	14	CASSLAPGTETQYF
TRBD1	TRBV7-6	TRBJ1-5	15	CASSPGTGAGQPQHF
TRBD1	TRBV29-1	TRBJ2-1	14	CSVVGDRGLNEQFF
-	TRBV6-2/TRBV6-3	TRBJ2-3	14	CASSSWGDTDTQYF
-	TRBV5-1	TRBJ1-1	17	CASSAGPGGGMNTEAFF
-	TRBV12-3/TRBV12-4	TRBJ1-1	13	CASSLSGYTEAFF
-	TRBV9	TRBJ1-1	15	CASTVEGTSDTEAFF
-	TRBV7-2	TRBJ1-5	15	CASSFNQLGNQPQHF
-	TRBV7-2	TRBJ2-7	14	CASSLVREPPEQYF
TRBD1	TRBV7-2	TRBJ1-2	14	CASSPGQGAVSYTF